These 3 T cell receptor beta chains came from one sample sequenced in a study of human T cells and chemical hapten exposure. The time point is: patch test 3, about 24 weeks after DPC sensitization. Documented treatment: therapeutic diphenylcyclopropenone sensitization with weekly scalp DPC. TCRdb reprocessed the RACE reads with MiXCR, giving one entry per CDR3 protein. The sample yields 50,000 or so distinct CDR3 sequences, more than 9.5% seen once. This sample comprised whole blood, obtained in connection with sensitization to the hapten diphenylcyclopropenone (DPC). The receptors come from a woman aged 40 to 49 with alopecia areata. Some clones in this sample may be carry-over from other donors' samples.

The rearrangement joins TRBV7-2 to TRBJ2-3; 9 nucleotides align to TRBD2. The CDR3 sequence is 18 residues long. Germline CDR1 and CDR2: SGHTA and FQGNSA. The J segment lost 4 bases and the V segment lost 5 bases, leaving 16 bases of the junction unmatched. In DNA, the CDR3 is TGTGCCAGCAGCACTCGCGCCAGCGGGGGGTTTGATGCAGATACGCAGTATTTT. Translation: CASSTRASGGFDADTQYF.

J is TRBJ2-2 and V is TRBV7-2; D gene uncertain. Germline CDR1 SGHTA, CDR2 FQGNSA. The CDR3 is 13 amino acids. V shed 5 bases and J shed 5 bases, with 9 bases lying between them. The CDR3 spells CASSPRQTGELFF. The CDR3 DNA reads TGTGCCAGCAGCCCCCGTCAGACCGGGGAGCTGTTTTTT.

The V and J genes are TRBV12-3 or TRBV12-4 and TRBJ1-3, with 7 bases aligning to TRBD1. With V trimmed by 5 bases and J by 2 bases, 3 bases remained unmatched. The CDR3 loop spans 14 amino acids. CDR3 residues: CASSLTGAGNTIYF. The CDR3, as DNA: TGTGCCAGCAGTCTAACAGGGGCTGGAAACACCATATATTTT.